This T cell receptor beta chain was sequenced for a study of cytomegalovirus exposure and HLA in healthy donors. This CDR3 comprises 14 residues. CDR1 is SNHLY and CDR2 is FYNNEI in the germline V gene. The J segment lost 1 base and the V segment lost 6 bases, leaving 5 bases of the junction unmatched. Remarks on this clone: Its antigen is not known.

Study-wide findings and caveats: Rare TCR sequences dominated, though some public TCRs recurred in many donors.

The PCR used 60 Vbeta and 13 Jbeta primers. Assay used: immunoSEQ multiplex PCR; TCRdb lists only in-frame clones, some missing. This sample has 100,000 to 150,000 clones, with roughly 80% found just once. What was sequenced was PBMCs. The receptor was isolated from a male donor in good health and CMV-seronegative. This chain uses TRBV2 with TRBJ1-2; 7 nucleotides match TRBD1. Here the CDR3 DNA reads TGTGCCAGCAGGCCAACAGGGGTTAACTATGGCTACACCTTC. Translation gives CASRPTGVNYGYTF.